This entry is about one TCR beta chain. Unmatched junction bases numbered 8, after V lost 6 bases and J lost 7 bases. The germline gives CDR1 MNHEY, CDR2 SMNVEV (reference sequence). The CDR3 spans 14 residues. The sample is drawn from a study of blood T cell repertoires in COVID-19. Study information: The origin of the acute and convalescent COVID-19 samples was the United States, Italy and Spain. Nucleic acid was either cDNA or gDNA, and it came from T cells, B-cell-depleted T cells, or PBMCs.

As processed by the authors: Estimated nucleated cell counts came from reference gene primer amplification. The data were produced by immunoSEQ multiplex PCR, yet TCRdb's version contains in-frame clones alone and is incomplete. The V and J calls and clone size are taken from that table; D and trimming were inferred from the DNA. Here the sample spans tens of thousands of clones, approximately 73% being singletons. The chain carries TRBV27 and TRBJ2-1, with TRBD1 matching 8 bases. The sample comprised peripheral blood. The sequence was obtained from a woman in her forties or fifties with active or convalescent COVID-19. Here the CDR3 DNA reads TGTGCCAGCAGCGACAGGGGCGTGTTAAATGAGCAGTTCTTC. Its translation: CASSDRGVLNEQFF.